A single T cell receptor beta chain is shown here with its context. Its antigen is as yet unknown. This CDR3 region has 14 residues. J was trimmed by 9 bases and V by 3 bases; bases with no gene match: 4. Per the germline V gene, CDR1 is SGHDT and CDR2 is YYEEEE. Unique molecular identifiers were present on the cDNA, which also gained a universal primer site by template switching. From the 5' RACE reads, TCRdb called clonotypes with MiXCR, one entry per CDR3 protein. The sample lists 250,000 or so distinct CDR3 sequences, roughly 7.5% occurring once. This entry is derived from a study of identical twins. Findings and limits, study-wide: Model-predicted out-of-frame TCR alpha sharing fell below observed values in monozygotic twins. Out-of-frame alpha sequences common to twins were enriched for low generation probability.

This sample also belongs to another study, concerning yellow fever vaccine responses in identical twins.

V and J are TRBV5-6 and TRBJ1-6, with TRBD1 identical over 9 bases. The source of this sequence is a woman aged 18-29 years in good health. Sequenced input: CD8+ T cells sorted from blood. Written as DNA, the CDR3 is TGTGCCAGCAGCTGGGACAGGGTTGGTTCACCCCTCCACTTT. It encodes CASSWDRVGSPLHF.